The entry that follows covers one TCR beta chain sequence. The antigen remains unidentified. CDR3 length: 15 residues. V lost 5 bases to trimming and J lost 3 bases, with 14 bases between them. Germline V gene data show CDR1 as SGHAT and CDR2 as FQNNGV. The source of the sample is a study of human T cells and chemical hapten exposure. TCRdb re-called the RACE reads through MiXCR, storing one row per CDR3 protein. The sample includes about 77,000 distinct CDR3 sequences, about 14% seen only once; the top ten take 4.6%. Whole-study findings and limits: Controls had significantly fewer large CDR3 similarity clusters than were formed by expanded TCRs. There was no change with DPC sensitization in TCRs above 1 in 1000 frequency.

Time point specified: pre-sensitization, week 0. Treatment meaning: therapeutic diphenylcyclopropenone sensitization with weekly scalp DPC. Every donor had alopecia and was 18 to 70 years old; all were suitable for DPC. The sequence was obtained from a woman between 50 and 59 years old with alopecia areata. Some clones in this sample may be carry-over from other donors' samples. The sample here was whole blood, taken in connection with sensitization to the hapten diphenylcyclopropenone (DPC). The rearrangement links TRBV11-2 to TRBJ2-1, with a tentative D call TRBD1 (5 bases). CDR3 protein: CASSARGTIYNEQFF. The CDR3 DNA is TGTGCCAGCAGCGCAAGGGGAACCATCTACAATGAGCAGTTCTTC.